This T cell receptor beta chain was captured in a study of beta chain features in type 1 diabetes. Study observations and caveats: Insertions were fewer and deletions more numerous at VDJ junctions in type 1 diabetes patients. Moderate yet significant TCRB CDR3 shortening was seen in Type 1 diabetes patients in all four CD4+ subsets.

Via the markers CD45RO/CCR7/CD25/CD127/CD95/CD27, stem cell-like memory, regulatory, central memory and naive CD4+ cells were sorted. Investigators reverse transcribed all isolated RNA, so they sequenced expressed TCRB transcripts. TCRdb's table, derived via immunoSEQ multiplex PCR, lists solely in-frame clones and lacks some. The sample includes 130,000 or so clones, roughly 15% of them seen just once. CDR3 length: 11 amino acids. The V gene's germline CDR1 is SQVTM and CDR2 ANQGSEA. The V end lost 7 bases, the J end lost 4 bases, and 10 bases lay between the germline ends. Notes on this clone: The antigen is not known.

The sequencing sample was made of central memory CD4+ T cells from blood. The receptor was derived from a man aged 30 to 45 with type 1 diabetes. The genes are TRBV29-1 and TRBJ1-1; maybe TRBD1 (6 bases). The CDR3 reads CSGGGGTEAFF. CDR3 nucleotides: TGCAGCGGTGGGGGCGGCACTGAAGCTTTCTTT.